The 6 T cell receptor beta chains presented below share a single source sample, sequenced in a study of identical twins. Via MiXCR, TCRdb re-called the 5' RACE reads, giving one row per CDR3 protein. The sample lists 470,000 or so distinct CDR3 sequences, more than 20% occurring once. The sample was also linked to a second study, of T cells expressing NK-cell markers.

Sequences were obtained from CD4+ T cells sorted from blood. These receptors were obtained from a young woman in good health.

This clonotype was found a few times. The gene calls are TRBV20-1 and TRBJ1-1; D is undetermined. Germline-derived CDR1 and CDR2 are DFQATT and SNEGSKA (reference sequence). Trimming left V 1 base short and J 5 bases short, with 8 bases between. This CDR3 spans 12 amino acids. DNA of the CDR3: TGCAGTGCTAGAGGGTGGGAGACTGAAGCTTTCTTT. Translated: CSARGWETEAFF.

The rearrangement joins TRBV9 to TRBJ2-5; D is ambiguous. Germline values: CDR1 SGDLS, CDR2 YYNGEE. CDR3 size: 12 residues. Trimming left V 3 bases short and J 6 bases short, with 9 bases between. The CDR3, as DNA: TGTGCCAGCAGCGGTGGCTATCAGACCCAGTACTTC. This translates into CASSGGYQTQYF.

This chain links TRBV6-1 with TRBJ2-3, with D perhaps TRBD1 or TRBD2 (5 bases each). CDR1 MNHNS and CDR2 SASEGT come from the germline V gene. The CDR3 loop spans 13 amino acids. V was trimmed by 1 base and J by 7 bases, leaving 9 bases between them. This chain's CDR3 is CASSEGGAYTQYF. CDR3 bases: TGTGCCAGCAGTGAAGGAGGGGCGTATACGCAGTATTTT.

Many counts were recorded for this clonotype. The V and J genes are TRBV5-1 and TRBJ2-2; possible D gene TRBD2, 6 bases. The length of the CDR3 is 17 residues. Trimming removed 2 bases from V and 0 bases from J, with 14 bases in between. Germline assignment: CDR1 SGHRS and CDR2 YFSETQ. The DNA of the CDR3 is TGCGCCAGCAGCTTCTTCCTAGCGACTGCGAACACCGGGGAGCTGTTTTTT. This codes for CASSFFLATANTGELFF. The full variable domain, its missing parts supplied by reference TRBV5-1 and TRBJ2-2, is KAGVTQTPRYLIKTRGQQVTLSCSPISGHRSVSWYQQTPGQGLQFLFEYFSETQRNKGNFPGRFSGRQFSNSRSEMNVSTLELGDSALYLCASSFFLATANTGELFFGEGSRLTVL.

This rearrangement joins TRBV6-1 to TRBJ2-1; the match to TRBD2 covers 10 bases. This CDR3 comprises 15 residues. In germline, CDR1 is MNHNS, CDR2 SASEGT. The junction had 12 bases not matched to a gene; V was cut back by 7 bases and J by 9 bases. The chain's CDR3 is CASIPGASGSFEQFF. As DNA, the CDR3 is TGTGCCAGCATTCCCGGAGCTAGCGGGAGTTTTGAGCAGTTCTTC.

This clonotype was seen a few times. The chain couples TRBV10-1 to TRBJ1-5; no definite D call. From germline, CDR1 is WNHNN and CDR2 SYGVQD (reference sequence). With 2 bases removed from V and 6 bases from J, the gap between germline ends came to 5 bases. The CDR3 totals 12 residues. The CDR3 protein is CASSERGQPQHF. DNA of the CDR3: TGCGCCAGCAGTGAGCGAGGTCAGCCCCAGCATTTT.